What follows are 3 T cell receptor beta chains derived from one specimen sequenced in a study of OX40 agonist ivuxolimab in advanced cancers. Produced via immunoSEQ multiplex PCR; TCRdb's table is partial and in-frame only. The table lists tens of thousands of clones, roughly 92% of them singletons, with under 0.7% in the top ten. This sample comprised CD4+ or CD8+ T cells sorted from blood, obtained in a trial of the OX40 agonist ivuxolimab. These receptors all come from an adult with an advanced solid tumor such as melanoma, head and neck, liver or kidney cancer.

V and J are TRBV9 and TRBJ2-1; 14 bases align to TRBD2. Germline V gene data show CDR1 as SGDLS and CDR2 as YYNGEE. This CDR3 has 18 residues. V dropped 4 bases and J dropped 0; count of bases not matched to a gene: 6. As DNA, the CDR3 is TGTGCCAGCAGCAAGGGACTAGCGGGAGCCCTCTCCTACAATGAGCAGTTCTTC. It encodes CASSKGLAGALSYNEQFF.

CDR3 nucleotides: TGCAGTGCTAGAGATACTACTGAAGCTTTCTTT. It specifies CSARDTTEAFF. The chain combines TRBV20-1 with TRBJ1-1; D is uncertain. The CDR3 is 11 residues long. Germline CDR1 reads DFQATT; CDR2 reads SNEGSKA (reference sequence). Trimming left V 0 bases short and J 5 bases short, with 4 bases between.

The gene calls are TRBV6-5 and TRBJ2-7; the D gene is possibly TRBD2 (5 bases). CDR3 length: 14 amino acids. V dropped 7 bases and J dropped 4 bases, with 17 bases sitting between them. Germline-derived CDR1 and CDR2 are MNHEY and SVGAGI. The CDR3 DNA follows: TGTGCCAGCACTCACTCTGCGGGCGATTACGAGCAGTACTTC. Translated, it gives CASTHSAGDYEQYF.